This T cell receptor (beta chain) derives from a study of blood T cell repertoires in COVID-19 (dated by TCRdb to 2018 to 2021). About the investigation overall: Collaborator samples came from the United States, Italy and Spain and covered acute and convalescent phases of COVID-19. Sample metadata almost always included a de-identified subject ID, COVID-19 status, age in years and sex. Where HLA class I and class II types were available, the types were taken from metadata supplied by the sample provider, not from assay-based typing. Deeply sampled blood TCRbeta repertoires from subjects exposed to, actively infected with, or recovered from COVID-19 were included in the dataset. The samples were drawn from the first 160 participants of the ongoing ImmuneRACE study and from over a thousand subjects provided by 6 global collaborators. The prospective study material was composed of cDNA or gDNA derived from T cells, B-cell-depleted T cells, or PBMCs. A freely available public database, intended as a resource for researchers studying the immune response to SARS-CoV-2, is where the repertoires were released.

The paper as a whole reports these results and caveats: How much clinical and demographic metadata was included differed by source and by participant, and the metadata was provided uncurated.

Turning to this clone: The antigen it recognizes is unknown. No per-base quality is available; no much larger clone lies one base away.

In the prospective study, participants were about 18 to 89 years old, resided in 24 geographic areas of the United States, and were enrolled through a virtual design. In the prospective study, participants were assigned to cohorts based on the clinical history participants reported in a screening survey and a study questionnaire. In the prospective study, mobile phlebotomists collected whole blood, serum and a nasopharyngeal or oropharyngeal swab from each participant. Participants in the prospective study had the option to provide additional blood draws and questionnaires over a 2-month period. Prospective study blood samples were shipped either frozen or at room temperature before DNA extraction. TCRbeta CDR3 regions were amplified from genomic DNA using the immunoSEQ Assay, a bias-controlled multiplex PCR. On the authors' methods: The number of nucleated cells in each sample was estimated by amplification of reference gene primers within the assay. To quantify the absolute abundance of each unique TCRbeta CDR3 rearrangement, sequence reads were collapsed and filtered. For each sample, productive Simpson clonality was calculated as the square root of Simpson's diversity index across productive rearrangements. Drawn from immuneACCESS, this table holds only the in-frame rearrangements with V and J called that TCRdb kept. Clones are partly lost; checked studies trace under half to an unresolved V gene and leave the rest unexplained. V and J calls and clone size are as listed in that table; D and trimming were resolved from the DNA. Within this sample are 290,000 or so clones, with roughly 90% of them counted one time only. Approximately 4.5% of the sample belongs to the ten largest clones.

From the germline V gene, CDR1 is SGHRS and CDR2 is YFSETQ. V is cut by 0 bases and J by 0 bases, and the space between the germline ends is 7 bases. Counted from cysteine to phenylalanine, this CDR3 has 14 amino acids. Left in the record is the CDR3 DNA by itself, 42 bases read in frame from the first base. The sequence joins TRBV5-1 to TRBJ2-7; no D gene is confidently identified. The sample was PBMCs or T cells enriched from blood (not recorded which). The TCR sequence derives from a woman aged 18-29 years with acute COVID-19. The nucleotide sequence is TGCGCCAGCAGCTTGGGAGGAGACTCCTACGAGCAGTACTTC. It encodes CASSLGGDSYEQYF.